Listed below are T cell receptor beta chains from one sample, sequenced in a study of blood T cell repertoires in COVID-19. Clones were read by immunoSEQ multiplex PCR, and TCRdb kept only the in-frame ones, dropping some. The sample consists of 67,000 or so clones, approximately 80% of them appearing once. Sample: peripheral blood. The receptors originated from a man aged 65-85 years with acute or convalescent COVID-19. Each CDR3 is given with its conserved first and last residue. The D gene is left open where the match is weak. Size is stated for part of the rows, as once, few or many counts, or as a class when the clone is expanded.

v_call	clone_size	d_call	j_call	cdr3_nt	cdr3_aa
TRBV20-1	-	TRBD2	TRBJ2-7	TGCAGTGCTAGTGACAGCGGGAGGGCCTACGAGCAGTACTTC	CSASDSGRAYEQYF
TRBV19	-	-	TRBJ1-2	TGTGCCAGTAGTTCGAACCACGGGGAGGGCCTGAACTATGGCTACACCTTC	CASSSNHGEGLNYGYTF
TRBV19	-	TRBD1	TRBJ1-2	TGTGCCAGTAGTATAGACGACAGGGTCGACTATGGCTACACCTTC	CASSIDDRVDYGYTF
TRBV6-5	-	TRBD2	TRBJ2-7	TGTGCCAGCATCTTCCTTAGCGGGAGAAAGGGCGAGCAGTACTTC	CASIFLSGRKGEQYF
TRBV18	-	TRBD1	TRBJ1-1	TGTGCCAGCTCTCGCCGACAGGGCGAGGACACTGAAGCTTTCTTT	CASSRRQGEDTEAFF
TRBV27	-	TRBD1	TRBJ1-2	TGTGCCAGCAGTCCGATCTCGGACAGGGGAGGTGGCTACACCTTC	CASSPISDRGGGYTF
TRBV3-1/TRBV3-2	-	TRBD2	TRBJ2-2	TGTGCCAGCAGCCAAGAATTCTGTCTAGCGGGAGGGCCGATTCTGTCGGAGGGGGAGCTGTTTTTT	CASSQEFCLAGGPILSEGELFF
TRBV7-9	-	TRBD1	TRBJ1-5	TGTGCCAGCAGCCCTACAGGGGGCGGCGGCAATCAGCCCCAGCATTTT	CASSPTGGGGNQPQHF
TRBV7-2	-	TRBD2	TRBJ2-7	TGTGCCAGCAGCTTAGACTATCGGCTAGCGGGTGCCTACGAGCAGTACTTC	CASSLDYRLAGAYEQYF
TRBV28	-	-	TRBJ2-1	TGTGCCAGCAGTCTTTACAATGAGCAGTTCTTC	CASSLYNEQFF
TRBV2	-	-	TRBJ2-2	TGTGCCAGCAGATCACACCTGACTAATAAAGCGAACACCGGGGAGCTGTTTTTT	CASRSHLTNKANTGELFF
TRBV5-1	-	TRBD1	TRBJ1-4	TGCGCCAGCAGCCGGACAGGGGGTAATGAAAAACTGTTTTTT	CASSRTGGNEKLFF
TRBV6-4	-	-	TRBJ1-1	TGTGCCAGCAGTGACCCGGGGACTGAAGCTTTCTTT	CASSDPGTEAFF
TRBV12-3/TRBV12-4	-	TRBD1	TRBJ1-2	TGTGCCAGCAGGACAGGGAATGGCTACACCTTC	CASRTGNGYTF
TRBV19	-	TRBD1	TRBJ1-4	TGTGCCAGTAGTATAACCGGGACAGGGATTGAAAAACTGTTTTTT	CASSITGTGIEKLFF
TRBV18	-	-	TRBJ2-2	TGTGCCAGCTCACCACTGCAGGAGAACACCGGGGAGCTGTTTTTT	CASSPLQENTGELFF
TRBV7-8	-	-	TRBJ1-3	TGTGCCAGCAGCCCACGTGGAGGCGGAAACACCATATATTTT	CASSPRGGGNTIYF
TRBV5-1	-	TRBD1	TRBJ1-5	TGCGCCAGCAGCTTGGTTCCAGGGGGGATCAATCAGCCCCAGCATTTT	CASSLVPGGINQPQHF
TRBV12-3/TRBV12-4	-	TRBD1	TRBJ2-7	TGTGCCAGCAGCCTGGGACAGGACTACGAGCAGTACTTC	CASSLGQDYEQYF
TRBV5-8	-	-	TRBJ2-1	TGTGCCAGCAGCCCTCGACTGAGATCAAACAATGAGCAGTTCTTC	CASSPRLRSNNEQFF
TRBV5-3	-	TRBD1	TRBJ1-2	TGTGCCAGAAGCTTGGCCGACAGGGGAAGTCCCGATAACTATGGCTACACCTTC	CARSLADRGSPDNYGYTF
TRBV30	-	TRBD2	TRBJ2-1	TGTGCCTGGAGTGCCTCTAGCGGGAGACAATTCTTC	CAWSASSGRQFF
TRBV3-1/TRBV3-2	once	-	TRBJ2-2	TGTGCCAGCAGCCAAGATCTAGCCGGGGAGCTGTTTTTT	CASSQDLAGELFF
TRBV28	-	TRBD2	TRBJ2-7	TGTGCCAGCAGTGCCCTCCTAGCGGGAACACTTTACGAGCAGTACTTC	CASSALLAGTLYEQYF